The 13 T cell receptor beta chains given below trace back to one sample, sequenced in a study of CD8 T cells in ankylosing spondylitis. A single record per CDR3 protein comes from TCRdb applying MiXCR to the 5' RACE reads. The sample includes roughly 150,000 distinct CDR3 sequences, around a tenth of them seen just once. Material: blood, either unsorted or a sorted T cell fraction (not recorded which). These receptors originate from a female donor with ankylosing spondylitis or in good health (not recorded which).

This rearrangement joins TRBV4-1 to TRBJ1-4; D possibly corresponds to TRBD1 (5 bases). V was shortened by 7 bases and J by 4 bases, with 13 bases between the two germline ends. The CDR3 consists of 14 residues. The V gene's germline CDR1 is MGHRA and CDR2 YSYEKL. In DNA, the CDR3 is TGCGCCAGCACCACCGGGGACGGTAATGAAAAACTGTTTTTT. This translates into CASTTGDGNEKLFF.

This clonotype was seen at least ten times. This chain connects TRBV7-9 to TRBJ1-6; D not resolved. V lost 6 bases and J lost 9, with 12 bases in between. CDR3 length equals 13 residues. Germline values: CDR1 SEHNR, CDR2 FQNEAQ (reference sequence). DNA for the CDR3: TGTGCCAGCAGAACCACTGATGGTTCACCCCTCCACTTT. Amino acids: CASRTTDGSPLHF.

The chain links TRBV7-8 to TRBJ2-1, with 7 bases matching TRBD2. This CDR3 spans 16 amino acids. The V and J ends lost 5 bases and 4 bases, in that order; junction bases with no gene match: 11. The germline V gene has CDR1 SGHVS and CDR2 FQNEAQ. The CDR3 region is CASSQTAGVGYNEQFF. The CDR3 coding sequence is TGTGCCAGCAGCCAAACGGCGGGGGTTGGGTACAATGAGCAGTTCTTC.

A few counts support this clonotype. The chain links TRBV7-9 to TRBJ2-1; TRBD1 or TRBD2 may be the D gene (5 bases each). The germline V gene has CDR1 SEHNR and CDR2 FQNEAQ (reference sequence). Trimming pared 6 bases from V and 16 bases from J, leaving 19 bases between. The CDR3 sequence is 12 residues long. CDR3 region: CASSTPGLVNFF. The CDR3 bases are TGTGCCAGCAGTACGCCGGGGCTAGTTAACTTCTTC.

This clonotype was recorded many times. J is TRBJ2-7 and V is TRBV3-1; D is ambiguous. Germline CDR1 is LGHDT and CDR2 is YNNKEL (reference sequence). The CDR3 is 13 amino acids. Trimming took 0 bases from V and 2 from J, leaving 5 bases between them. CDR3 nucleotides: TGTGCCAGCAGCCAAGAGATGACCTACGAGCAGTACTTC. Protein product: CASSQEMTYEQYF.

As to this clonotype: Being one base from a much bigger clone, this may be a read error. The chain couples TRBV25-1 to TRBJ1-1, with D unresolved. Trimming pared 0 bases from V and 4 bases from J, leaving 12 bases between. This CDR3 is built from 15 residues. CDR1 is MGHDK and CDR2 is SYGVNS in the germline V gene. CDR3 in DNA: TGTGCCAGCAGTGAATACGAGGCGTTCTTCACTGAAGCTTTCTTT. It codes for CASSEYEAFFTEAFF.

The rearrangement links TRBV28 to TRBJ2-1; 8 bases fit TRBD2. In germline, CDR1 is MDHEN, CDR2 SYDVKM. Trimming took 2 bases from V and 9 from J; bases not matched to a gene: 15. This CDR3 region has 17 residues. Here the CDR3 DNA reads TGTGCCAGCAGTTTAATCCCGGGAGGGCCCCTGGGGGTTGAGCAGTTCTTC. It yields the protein CASSLIPGGPLGVEQFF.

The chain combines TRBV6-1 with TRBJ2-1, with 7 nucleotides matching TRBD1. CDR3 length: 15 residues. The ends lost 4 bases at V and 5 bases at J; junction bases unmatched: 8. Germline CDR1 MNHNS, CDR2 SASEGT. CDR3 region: CASSVLTGTNNEQFF. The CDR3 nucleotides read TGTGCCAGCAGTGTCCTGACAGGGACAAACAATGAGCAGTTCTTC.

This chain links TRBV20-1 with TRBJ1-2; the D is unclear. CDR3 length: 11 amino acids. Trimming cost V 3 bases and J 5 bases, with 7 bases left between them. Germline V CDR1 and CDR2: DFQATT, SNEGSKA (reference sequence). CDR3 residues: CSASPEYGYTF. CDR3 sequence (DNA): TGCAGTGCTAGTCCCGAATATGGCTACACCTTC.

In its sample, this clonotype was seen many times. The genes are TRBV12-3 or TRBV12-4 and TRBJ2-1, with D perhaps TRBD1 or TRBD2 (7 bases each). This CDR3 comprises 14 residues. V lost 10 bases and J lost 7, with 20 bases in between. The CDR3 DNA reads TGTGCCACAGGGGGGGTAAAGGTCCCTAATGAGCAGTTCTTC. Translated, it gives CATGGVKVPNEQFF.

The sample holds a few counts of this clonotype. The CDR3 sequence is CASSPQGYNEQFF. CDR3 DNA: TGTGCCAGCAGCCCACAGGGTTACAATGAGCAGTTCTTC. The genes are TRBV4-2 and TRBJ2-1; TRBD1 might be the D (6 bases). Germline V CDR1 and CDR2: LGHNA, YNFKEQ. This CDR3 is built from 13 residues. The V and J ends lost 4 bases and 4 bases respectively, with 8 bases between them.

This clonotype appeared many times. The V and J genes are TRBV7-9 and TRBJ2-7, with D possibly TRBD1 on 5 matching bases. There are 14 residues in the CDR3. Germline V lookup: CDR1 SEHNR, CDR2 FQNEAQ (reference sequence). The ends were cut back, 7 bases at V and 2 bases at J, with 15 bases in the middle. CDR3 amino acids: CASIRGAHPYEQYF. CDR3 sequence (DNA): TGTGCCAGCATCCGTGGGGCCCACCCCTACGAGCAGTACTTC.

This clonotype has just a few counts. Here the CDR3 reads CASSEPPWEGAYNGYTF. DNA for the CDR3: TGCGCCAGCAGTGAGCCTCCCTGGGAGGGGGCGTATAATGGCTACACCTTC. V is TRBV10-2 and J is TRBJ1-2; 7 bases fit TRBD1. Germline loops: CDR1 WSHSY, CDR2 SAAADI. The CDR3 has 17 residues. The junction had 15 bases not matched to a gene; V was cut back by 2 bases and J by 6 bases.